Shown below are 20 T cell receptor beta chains from a single sample sequenced in a study of CD4+ T cells in melanoma. Only in-frame clones appear in the TCRdb table, and some are missing; sequencing was by immunoSEQ multiplex PCR. The data show 120,000 to 150,000 clones, about nine tenths seen once. The receptors stem from a human donor with melanoma.

This clone was observed a few times. The chain combines TRBV6-5 with TRBJ1-1; perhaps TRBD1 as D (5 bases). V lost 1 base to trimming and J lost 7 bases, with 10 bases between them. The germline V gene encodes CDR1 MNHEY and CDR2 SVGAGI. This CDR3 has 13 amino acids. For the CDR3, the DNA is TGTGCCAGCAGTTACTACCAGGGAGGTGAAGCTTTCTTT. This encodes CASSYYQGGEAFF.

This chain uses TRBV6-1 with TRBJ2-5, with D perhaps being TRBD1 or TRBD2 (7 bases each). The ends were cut back, 3 bases at V and 5 bases at J, with 16 bases in the middle. This CDR3 has 15 residues. Germline loops: CDR1 MNHNS, CDR2 SASEGT. The CDR3 DNA reads as TGTGCCAGCAGTGATTGGCCAGGGGGGGAGGAGACCCAGTACTTC. It is translated as CASSDWPGGEETQYF.

This chain links TRBV18 with TRBJ2-1, with 9 nucleotides matching TRBD2. The CDR3 totals 19 residues. The V and J ends lost 1 base and 0 bases, in that order; junction bases with no gene match: 10. The germline gives CDR1 KGHSH, CDR2 LQKENI. The CDR3 DNA reads as TGTGCCAGCTCACCACTCGGCAGCGGGGGGTCGAGCTCCTACAATGAGCAGTTCTTC. This sequence encodes CASSPLGSGGSSSYNEQFF.

This clone has only a few counts. The chain has TRBV20-1 and TRBJ1-1; D call uncertain. The V gene's germline CDR1 is DFQATT and CDR2 SNEGSKA (reference sequence). The CDR3 spans 11 residues. V lost 6 bases to trimming and J lost 0 bases, with 5 bases between them. CDR3 loop: CSAPLNTEAFF. The CDR3 DNA reads TGCAGTGCGCCGTTGAACACTGAAGCTTTCTTT.

The gene calls are TRBV27 and TRBJ2-7; D not resolved. Germline V gene lookup returns CDR1 MNHEY and CDR2 SMNVEV (reference sequence). This CDR3 spans 14 amino acids. The V and J ends lost 2 bases and 0 bases respectively, with 8 bases between them. The CDR3 coding sequence is TGTGCCAGCAGTTTAAGGCAGAGCTCCTACGAGCAGTACTTC. It translates to CASSLRQSSYEQYF.

The count of this clone is one. The V call is TRBV5-6, the J call TRBJ2-7; the D is unclear. The CDR3 loop spans 12 amino acids. Germline assignment: CDR1 SGHDT and CDR2 YYEEEE. The germline V and J ends were trimmed by 0 bases and 4 bases, with 5 bases remaining between them. In nucleotides, the CDR3 is TGTGCCAGCAGCTTGGTTTTTTACGAGCAGTACTTC. This codes for CASSLVFYEQYF.

The genes are TRBV15 and TRBJ2-7, with 8 bases matching TRBD1. The germline V gene encodes CDR1 LNHNV and CDR2 YYDKDF (reference sequence). The CDR3 sequence is 14 residues long. V dropped 5 bases and J dropped 6; count of bases not matched to a gene: 9. The CDR3 coding sequence is TGTGCCACCAGCGCCGACAGGGGTTGGGGCGAGCAGTACTTC. This encodes CATSADRGWGEQYF.

The genes are TRBV6-1 and TRBJ2-3, with unresolved D. This CDR3 comprises 14 residues. With 6 bases removed from V and 2 bases from J, the gap between germline ends came to 12 bases. The germline V gene has CDR1 MNHNS and CDR2 SASEGT. The CDR3 reads CASSRDGITDTQYF. The CDR3 nucleotides are TGTGCCAGCAGCAGAGACGGTATCACAGATACGCAGTATTTT.

The chain joins TRBV2 to TRBJ1-2; D might be TRBD1 (5 bases). CDR1 is SNHLY and CDR2 is FYNNEI in the germline V gene. The CDR3 spans 13 residues. Trimming stripped 4 bases from V and 3 bases from J, with 9 bases between. CDR3 sequence (DNA): TGTGCCAGCAGTGTCAGGGTGGACTATGGCTACACCTTC. Encoded protein: CASSVRVDYGYTF.

This clone has ten or more counts. The V call is TRBV5-4, the J call TRBJ2-1; 8 bases agree with TRBD2. This CDR3 is built from 15 residues. After removal of 5 bases from V and 7 bases from J, the junction contained 11 bases not matched to a gene. Germline values: CDR1 SGHNT, CDR2 YYREEE (reference sequence). CDR3 DNA: TGTGCCAGCAGGACGGGGGGGCGGTCGGCGAATGAGCAGTTCTTC. Translating gives CASRTGGRSANEQFF. The full variable domain, with the rest looked up from reference TRBV5-4 and TRBJ2-1, is ETGVTQSPTHLIKTRGQQVTLRCSSQSGHNTVSWYQQALGQGPQFIFQYYREEENGRGNFPPRFSGLQFPNYSSELNVNALELDDSALYLCASRTGGRSANEQFFGPGTRLTVL.

CDR3 protein: CASSIRTGVSPLHF. DNA of the CDR3: TGTGCCAGTAGTATACGGACAGGGGTTTCACCCCTCCACTTT. The rearrangement joins TRBV19 to TRBJ1-6; TRBD1 matches 9 bases. V lost 2 bases and J lost 9; bases outside the gene matches: 2. CDR3 size: 14 residues. Germline CDR1 reads LNHDA; CDR2 reads SQIVND (reference sequence).

This chain uses TRBV5-1 with TRBJ2-7; the D call may be TRBD1 or TRBD2 (7 bases each). Germline-derived CDR1 and CDR2 are SGHRS and YFSETQ. The CDR3 consists of 16 residues. V was shortened by 4 bases and J by 3 bases, with 20 bases between the two germline ends. The chain's CDR3 is CASSVAGGGNLYEQYF. As DNA, the CDR3 is TGCGCCAGCAGCGTGGCAGGGGGGGGAAACCTCTACGAGCAGTACTTC.

The rearrangement uses TRBV25-1 and TRBJ1-2, with D possibly being TRBD1 (6 bases). Germline assignment: CDR1 MGHDK and CDR2 SYGVNS. V was cut by 2 bases and J by 8 bases, with 12 bases left in between. The CDR3 length is 13 residues. The DNA for the CDR3 is TGTGCCAGCAGTGAAGGGGGGCGTCACGGCTACACCTTC. Protein product: CASSEGGRHGYTF.

The CDR3 DNA follows: TGTGCCAGCAGTTACCTACGGCAGGGGAGTCATGGCTACACCTTC. The encoded protein is CASSYLRQGSHGYTF. V usage is TRBV6-5 and J usage is TRBJ1-2, with a possible D match to TRBD1 (6 bases). CDR3 length: 15 amino acids. Germline V CDR1 and CDR2: MNHEY, SVGAGI. The ends were cut back, 2 bases at V and 6 bases at J, with 16 bases in the middle.

The rearrangement uses TRBV19 and TRBJ1-6; D is unclear. Germline loops: CDR1 LNHDA, CDR2 SQIVND (reference sequence). The CDR3 runs to 14 residues. The V and J ends lost 2 bases and 10 bases respectively, with 12 bases between them. The CDR3, as DNA: TGTGCCAGTAGTATAAACGCGGGAAAATCACCCCTCCACTTT. Encoded protein: CASSINAGKSPLHF.

This clone was seen just once. This chain uses TRBV6-1 with TRBJ1-1; D perhaps matches TRBD1 (5 bases). Germline assignment: CDR1 MNHNS and CDR2 SASEGT. The CDR3 runs 13 residues. The ends were cut back, 6 bases at V and 1 base at J, with 9 bases in the middle. This chain's CDR3 is CASSSGQNTEAFF. The CDR3 DNA is TGTGCCAGCAGCTCAGGACAGAACACTGAAGCTTTCTTT.

The chain joins TRBV27 to TRBJ2-5; TRBD2 might be the D (6 bases). The CDR3 loop spans 14 amino acids. V lost 7 bases, J lost 5 bases, and 17 bases lay in between. The germline CDR1 and CDR2 sequences are MNHEY and SMNVEV (reference sequence). The CDR3: CASKGLQDRETQYF. For the CDR3, the DNA is TGTGCCAGCAAAGGACTACAGGATAGGGAGACCCAGTACTTC.

The V call is TRBV29-1, the J call TRBJ1-1; D might be TRBD1 (6 bases). CDR1 is SQVTM, CDR2 ANQGSEA, per germline. The CDR3 sequence is 12 residues long. Trimming stripped 7 bases from V and 5 bases from J, with 14 bases between. The CDR3 sequence: CSGNRVTTEAFF. The CDR3 nucleotides read TGCAGCGGAAACAGGGTCACGACTGAAGCTTTCTTT.

The V and J genes are TRBV5-6 and TRBJ1-5; 9 bases are shared with TRBD1. The germline CDR1 and CDR2 sequences are SGHDT and YYEEEE. Trimming removed 2 bases from V and 6 bases from J; junction bases left unmatched: 6. This CDR3 comprises 15 residues. The CDR3 region is CASSFSGQGFQPQHF. The CDR3 DNA sequence: TGTGCCAGCAGCTTTTCGGGACAGGGTTTTCAGCCCCAGCATTTT. Variable domain in full (rest from reference TRBV5-6 and TRBJ1-5): DAGVTQSPTHLIKTRGQQVTLRCSPKSGHDTVSWYQQALGQGPQFIFQYYEEEERQRGNFPDRFSGHQFPNYSSELNVNALLLGDSALYLCASSFSGQGFQPQHFGDGTRLSIL.

This rearrangement joins TRBV5-1 to TRBJ2-7, with a weak D call TRBD2 (7 bases). The CDR3 runs to 16 residues. The germline V gene encodes CDR1 SGHRS and CDR2 YFSETQ. The V end lost 1 base, the J end lost 4 bases, and 18 bases lay between the germline ends. CDR3 sequence reads: CASSLNVAGAKYEQYF. In DNA form, the CDR3 reads TGCGCCAGCAGCTTGAATGTGGCGGGGGCGAAATACGAGCAGTACTTC.